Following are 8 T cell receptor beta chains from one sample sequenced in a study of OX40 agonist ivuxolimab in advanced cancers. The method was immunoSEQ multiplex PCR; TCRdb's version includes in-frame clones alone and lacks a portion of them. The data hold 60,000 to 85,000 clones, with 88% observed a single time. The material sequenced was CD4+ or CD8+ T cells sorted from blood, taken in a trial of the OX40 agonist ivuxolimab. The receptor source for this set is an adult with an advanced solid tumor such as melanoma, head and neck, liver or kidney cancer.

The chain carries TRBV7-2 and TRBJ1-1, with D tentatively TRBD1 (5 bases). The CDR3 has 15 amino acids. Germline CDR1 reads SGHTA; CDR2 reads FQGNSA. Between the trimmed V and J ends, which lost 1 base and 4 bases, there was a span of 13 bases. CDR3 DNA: TGTGCCAGCAGCTTAGAAGGAGGGGCGAGCACTGAAGCTTTCTTT. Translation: CASSLEGGASTEAFF.

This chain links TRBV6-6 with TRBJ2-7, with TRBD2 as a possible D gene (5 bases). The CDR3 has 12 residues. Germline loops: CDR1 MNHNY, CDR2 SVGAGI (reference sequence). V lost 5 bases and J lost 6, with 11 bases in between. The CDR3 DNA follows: TGTGCCAGCAGTCCCCATGGAGGCGAGCAGTACTTC. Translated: CASSPHGGEQYF.

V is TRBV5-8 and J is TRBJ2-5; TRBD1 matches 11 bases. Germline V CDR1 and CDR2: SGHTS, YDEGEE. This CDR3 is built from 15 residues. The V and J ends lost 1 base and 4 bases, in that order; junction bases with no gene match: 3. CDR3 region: CASSLFGTGGETQYF. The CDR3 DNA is TGTGCCAGCAGCTTGTTCGGGACAGGGGGAGAGACCCAGTACTTC. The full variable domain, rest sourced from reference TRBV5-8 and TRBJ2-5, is EAGVTQSPTHLIKTRGQQATLRCSPISGHTSVYWYQQALGLGLQFLLWYDEGEERNRGNFPPRFSGRQFPNYSSELNVNALELEDSALYLCASSLFGTGGETQYFGPGTRLLVL.

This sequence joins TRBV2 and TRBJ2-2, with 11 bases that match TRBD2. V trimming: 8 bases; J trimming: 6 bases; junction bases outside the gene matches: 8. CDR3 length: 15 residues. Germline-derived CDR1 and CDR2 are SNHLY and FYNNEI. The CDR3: CASELAGGGAGELFF. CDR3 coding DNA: TGTGCCAGCGAGCTAGCGGGAGGTGGCGCCGGGGAGCTGTTTTTT. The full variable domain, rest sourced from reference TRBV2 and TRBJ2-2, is EPEVTQTPSHQVTQMGQEVILRCVPISNHLYFYWYRQILGQKVEFLVSFYNNEISEKSEIFDDQFSVERPDGSNFTLKIRSTKLEDSAMYFCASELAGGGAGELFFGEGSRLTVL.

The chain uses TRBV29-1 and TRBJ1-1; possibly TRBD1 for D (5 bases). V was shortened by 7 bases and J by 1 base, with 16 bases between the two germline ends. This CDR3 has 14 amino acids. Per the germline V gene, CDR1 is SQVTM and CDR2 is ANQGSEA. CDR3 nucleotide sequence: TGCAGCGCCCACCGGGGGAAGGGGAACACTGAAGCTTTCTTT. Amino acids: CSAHRGKGNTEAFF.

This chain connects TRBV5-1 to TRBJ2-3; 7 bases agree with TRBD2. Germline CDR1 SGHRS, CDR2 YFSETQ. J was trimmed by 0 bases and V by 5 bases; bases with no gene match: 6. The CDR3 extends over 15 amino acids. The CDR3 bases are TGCGCCAGCAGAAATAGCGGGCTTAGCACAGATACGCAGTATTTT. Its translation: CASRNSGLSTDTQYF.

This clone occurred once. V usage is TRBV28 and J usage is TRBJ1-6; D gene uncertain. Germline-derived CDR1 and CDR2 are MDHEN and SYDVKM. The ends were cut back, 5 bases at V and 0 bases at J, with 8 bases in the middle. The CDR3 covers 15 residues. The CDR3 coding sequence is TGTGCCAGCAGTCCCACGACCTCCTATAATTCACCCCTCCACTTT. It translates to CASSPTTSYNSPLHF.

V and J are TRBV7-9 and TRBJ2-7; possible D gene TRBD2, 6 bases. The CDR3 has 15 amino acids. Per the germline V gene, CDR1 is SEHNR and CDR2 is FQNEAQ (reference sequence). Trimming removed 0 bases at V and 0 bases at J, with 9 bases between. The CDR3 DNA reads TGTGCCAGCAGCTTAGCGGGGGGTAGCTCCTACGAGCAGTACTTC. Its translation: CASSLAGGSSYEQYF. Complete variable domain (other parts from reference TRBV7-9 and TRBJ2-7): DTGVSQNPRHKITKRGQNVTFRCDPISEHNRLYWYRQTLGQGPEFLTYFQNEAQLEKSRLLSDRFSAERPKGSFSTLEIQRTEQGDSAMYLCASSLAGGSSYEQYFGPGTRLTVT.